The sequence of this T cell receptor (beta chain) was determined in a study of OX40 agonist ivuxolimab in advanced cancers. Study context: A mean age of 60 years, range about 20 to 90, was recorded, and roughly 80% were male. Study-wide results and limits: Low normalized clonal expansion also occurred in some nonresponding patients. Both CD4+ and CD8+ T cell populations in blood had undergone clonal expansion by week 6 at 0.1 to 3.0 mg/kg.

CDR1 is SGHTA, CDR2 FQGNSA, per germline. V was pared by 5 bases and J by 2 bases, with 9 bases between. There are 13 residues in the CDR3. Concerning this clone itself: Its antigen is not identified.

Measured with immunoSEQ multiplex PCR; TCRdb has only the in-frame clones, and not every one. The sample contains just under 75,000 clones, approximately 90% of which appear only once. This chain uses TRBV7-2 with TRBJ1-1; D remains ambiguous. Sequenced here: CD4+ or CD8+ T cells sorted from blood, sampled in a trial of the OX40 agonist ivuxolimab. The TCR comes from an adult with an advanced solid tumor such as melanoma, head and neck, liver or kidney cancer. The CDR3 region has the DNA TGTGCCAGCAGCCCCCGGGCCAACACTGAAGCTTTCTTT. Encoded protein: CASSPRANTEAFF.